The clone carrying this T cell receptor beta chain was recorded many times. Its antigen remains unidentified. This entry comes from a study of T cells after yellow fever vaccination. General study points: Subsequent to the booster, the majority of primary-vaccination clones reappeared (about 97% CD4, 70% to 90% CD8).

Researchers made TCR cDNA using 5'RACE template switching, and this step added a universal primer site and UMIs. Each CDR3 protein is one row after TCRdb ran MiXCR on the 5' RACE reads. Of around 310,000 distinct CDR3 sequences listed, roughly 4% were seen once; the top ten hold around 24%. Trimming shortened V by 4 bases and J by 4 bases, and 14 bases separated the two germline ends. Germline CDR1 reads SEHNR; CDR2 reads FQNEAQ (reference sequence). There are 15 residues in the CDR3. This specimen was PBMCs, taken 5 days after the yellow fever booster vaccination. This receptor was obtained from a man between 18 and 35 years old who received the YFV17D yellow fever vaccine. The rearrangement links TRBV7-9 to TRBJ1-5; possibly TRBD1 for D (6 bases). The chain's CDR3 is CASSSTGFANQPQHF. DNA for the CDR3: TGTGCCAGCAGCTCAACAGGGTTTGCAAATCAGCCCCAGCATTTT.